The rows below give T cell receptor beta chains drawn from one sample of a study of blood T cell repertoires in COVID-19. Some clones are missing from TCRdb's copy, which holds only in-frame ones; the method was immunoSEQ multiplex PCR. The repertoire has approximately 76,000 clones, roughly 85% of them found once; the top ten carry around 8%. The specimen sequenced was peripheral blood. The origin of the receptors is a man between 25 and 39 years old with acute or convalescent COVID-19. Each CDR3 is given without its conserved first and last residue. D genes are given only for firm matches.

j_call	v_call	d_call	cdr3_aa
TRBJ2-1	TRBV6-5	NA	ASSIREVGEQF
TRBJ2-5	TRBV11-3	NA	ASSLAGDETQY
TRBJ2-4	TRBV12-3/TRBV12-4	NA	ASSWGDNIQY
TRBJ2-5	TRBV18	NA	ASSPPSSQETQY
TRBJ1-3	TRBV4-2	NA	ASSRAGSQGNTIY
TRBJ2-7	TRBV6-1	NA	ASSEGPGQLYEQY
TRBJ1-5	TRBV6-5	NA	ASSFDTNQPQH
TRBJ1-3	TRBV5-1	TRBD1	ASREGTGSGNTIY
TRBJ1-2	TRBV29-1	NA	SVLGTGIGGYT
TRBJ1-5	TRBV3-1/TRBV3-2	TRBD1	ASSPRTGDYSNQPQH
TRBJ2-1	TRBV25-1	NA	ASSATTKKVNEQF
TRBJ2-1	TRBV28	TRBD2	ASTPTSGSYNEQF
TRBJ2-2	TRBV19	NA	ASSIFRGGWVGELF
TRBJ2-1	TRBV28	NA	ASMAYPRAPF
TRBJ2-2	TRBV5-6	NA	ASSLQNTGELF
TRBJ2-5	TRBV23-1	NA	ASSQSRDTLYQETQY
TRBJ1-6	TRBV6-5	NA	ASSYSGRGSPLH
TRBJ1-2	TRBV29-1	NA	SVEDLRTDGGYT
TRBJ1-6	TRBV5-4	NA	ASSLELYNSPLH
TRBJ2-4	TRBV7-8	TRBD1	ASSLEGAAAKNIQY
TRBJ2-4	TRBV10-2	TRBD2	ASSPGLNKNIQY
TRBJ1-2	TRBV27	NA	ASTRSGAGYT
TRBJ1-2	TRBV28	NA	ASWREGYT
TRBJ2-1	TRBV9	NA	ASSVTPKRIDGNEQF
TRBJ2-1	TRBV24-1	TRBD2	ATSARPGLEYNEQF
TRBJ1-1	TRBV5-4	NA	ASSPSMRTEAF
TRBJ2-3	TRBV19	TRBD2	ASIGGRAGGDTQY
TRBJ2-1	TRBV4-1	TRBD2	ASSLARIGTSGRTGYNEQF
TRBJ2-7	TRBV6-5	TRBD2	ASIPTRLAGGEQY
TRBJ2-4	TRBV28	NA	ASSLLGPSAKNIQY
TRBJ2-1	TRBV5-6	TRBD2	ASSSKGLAGARGEQF
TRBJ1-6	TRBV19	TRBD1	ASSQGDSFNSPLH
TRBJ1-4	TRBV4-1	NA	ASSQGHSATNEKLF
TRBJ2-7	TRBV5-1	NA	ASSLAPGESYEQY
TRBJ1-2	TRBV7-8	TRBD1	ASSPGQAYGYT
TRBJ1-6	TRBV2	TRBD1	ASSEDGTEAPLH
TRBJ2-5	TRBV7-9	TRBD2	ASSPRILAGGRRETQY
TRBJ2-7	TRBV2	TRBD2	AGSPSGGSYEQY
TRBJ2-7	TRBV2	TRBD2	ASSAGLAAAYEQY
TRBJ2-3	TRBV7-3	TRBD2	ASSPGFSGRGTDTQY
TRBJ1-5	TRBV7-2	NA	ASSFKGGNQPQH
TRBJ1-1	TRBV6-8	TRBD1	ASRSRGPGVNTEAF
TRBJ2-3	TRBV7-2	TRBD2	ASSPRPGGADTQY
TRBJ2-7	TRBV5-4	TRBD1	ASSLRGRPGEQY
TRBJ2-1	TRBV4-1	NA	ASSFHGRGNEQF
TRBJ2-2	TRBV28	NA	ASSLLTLSGNTGELF
TRBJ2-1	TRBV6-2/TRBV6-3	TRBD2	ASSLDKRGNYNEQF
TRBJ2-2	TRBV18	NA	ASSLQGPGELF
TRBJ2-5	TRBV5-6	NA	ASSLGGAPQETQY
TRBJ1-3	TRBV6-5	NA	ASRRMAGAVDTIY
TRBJ2-1	TRBV5-4	TRBD2	AYLAGVGGSNEQF
TRBJ2-1	TRBV11-2	TRBD2	ASSLVFTSGRDEQF
TRBJ2-6	TRBV19	TRBD1	ASSPGTGYSGANVLT
TRBJ2-3	TRBV4-3	NA	ASSQDLTDTQY
TRBJ2-6	TRBV28	NA	ASSSGGWFRTGANVLT